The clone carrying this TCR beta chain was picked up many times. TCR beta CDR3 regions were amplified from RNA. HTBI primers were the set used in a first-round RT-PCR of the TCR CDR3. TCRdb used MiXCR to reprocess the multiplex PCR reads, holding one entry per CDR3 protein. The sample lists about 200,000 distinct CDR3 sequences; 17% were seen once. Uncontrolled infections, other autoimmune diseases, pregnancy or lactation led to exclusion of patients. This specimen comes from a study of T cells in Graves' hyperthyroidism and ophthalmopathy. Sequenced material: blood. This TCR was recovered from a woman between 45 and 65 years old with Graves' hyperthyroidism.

CDR3 in DNA: TGTGCCAGCAGTCCCGACAGGATTCTCTCCTACGAGCAGTACTTC. Its protein product is CASSPDRILSYEQYF. The rearrangement joins TRBV2 to TRBJ2-7; D perhaps matches TRBD1 (6 bases). V was clipped by 5 bases and J by 0 bases, with 14 bases between them. The CDR3 spans 15 residues. Germline V gene data show CDR1 as SNHLY and CDR2 as FYNNEI.